The 11 T cell receptor beta chains reported below all come from one sample, sequenced in a study of molecular identifiers for immune sequencing clone quantification. Each CDR3 protein is one row after TCRdb ran MiXCR on the PCR reads. The profile covers about 640,000 distinct CDR3 sequences, with 15% to 20% appearing a single time and around 0.86% taken by the ten largest. The material sequenced was naive CD8+ T cells from blood, with Jurkat cell RNA spiked in. Subset in this sample: FACS-sorted CD8+CD4-CCR7+CD45RA+ naive T cells. The origin of the receptors is a human donor in good health. Some libraries in this study had Jurkat cell RNA spiked in.

The CDR3 region has the DNA TGCGCCAGCAGTGAGTATAACGAGCCTCGTACCTTCTACGAGCAGTACTTC. Its protein is CASSEYNEPRTFYEQYF. The V and J genes are TRBV10-2 and TRBJ2-7; D is unresolved. V was shortened by 1 base and J by 3 bases, with 19 bases between the two germline ends. CDR3 length: 17 residues. Germline lookup yields CDR1 WSHSY and CDR2 SAAADI.

This clonotype occurred many times. J is TRBJ2-2 and V is TRBV29-1; 11 bases match TRBD2. J was trimmed by 4 bases and V by 3 bases; bases with no gene match: 7. The CDR3 has 16 amino acids. Germline CDR1 SQVTM, CDR2 ANQGSEA. The CDR3 nucleotides are TGCAGCGTTGATGGTCTAGCGGGAGGCGGCACCGGGGAGCTGTTTTTT. Residues: CSVDGLAGGGTGELFF.

In its sample, this clonotype was seen a few times. The V and J genes are TRBV5-1 and TRBJ2-1; either TRBD1 or TRBD2 may supply D (5 bases each). The CDR3 totals 13 residues. V was cut by 2 bases and J by 8 bases, with 11 bases left in between. The V gene's germline CDR1 is SGHRS and CDR2 YFSETQ. The CDR3 here is CASSFGGGYEQFF. DNA of the CDR3: TGCGCCAGCAGCTTTGGTGGGGGTTATGAGCAGTTCTTC.

At least ten counts were recorded for this clonotype. The gene calls are TRBV2 and TRBJ1-4, with TRBD1 identical over 8 bases. Germline V gene data show CDR1 as SNHLY and CDR2 as FYNNEI. V shed 8 bases, J shed 3 bases, and the junction held 8 bases outside the gene matches. There are 15 residues in the CDR3. CDR3 region: CASGSLDRANEKLFF. DNA of the CDR3: TGTGCCAGCGGATCACTGGACAGGGCTAATGAAAAACTGTTTTTT.

Notes on this clonotype: A read error is possible here, since a much larger clone lies one base away. The chain uses TRBV5-6 and TRBJ1-2, with D possibly being TRBD1 (5 bases). The V and J ends lost 3 bases and 6 bases respectively, with 30 bases between them. Per germline, CDR1 SGHDT and CDR2 YYEEEE. The length of the CDR3 is 19 residues. For the CDR3, the DNA is TGTGCCAGCAGCTCAGGGTTTTACGACGGCTTAACTACCAGCCATGGCTACACCTTC. Translated: CASSSGFYDGLTTSHGYTF.

This sequence joins TRBV19 and TRBJ1-5, with 7 positions matching TRBD1. CDR3 length: 15 residues. The germline V gene has CDR1 LNHDA and CDR2 SQIVND (reference sequence). The V and J ends lost 7 bases and 1 base, in that order; junction bases with no gene match: 7. CDR3 nucleotides: TGTGCCAGTACCCAATACAGGGGAAGCAATCAGCCCCAGCATTTT. It is translated as CASTQYRGSNQPQHF.

The chain combines TRBV27 with TRBJ2-1; 11 bases align to TRBD2. Germline lookup yields CDR1 MNHEY and CDR2 SMNVEV (reference sequence). Trimming cost V 0 bases and J 6 bases; bases outside gene matches: 22. The CDR3 is 22 residues long. The DNA for the CDR3 is TGTGCCAGCAGTTTATCGAATGTGGTGTTAGCGGGAGGGGGCCCTGCAGGCAATGAGCAGTTCTTC. It translates to CASSLSNVVLAGGGPAGNEQFF.

This clonotype was observed at least ten times. The gene calls are TRBV6-5 and TRBJ2-7; no clear D gene. The CDR3 runs to 14 residues. Deletions cut 0 bases from V and 2 bases from J, with 8 bases between. Germline values: CDR1 MNHEY, CDR2 SVGAGI. The CDR3 DNA reads TGTGCCAGCAGTTACTCGGTCCGCCCCTACGAGCAGTACTTC. Translation gives CASSYSVRPYEQYF.

This clonotype was seen a handful of times. The chain uses TRBV30 and TRBJ2-3; D may be TRBD2 (6 bases). The CDR3 has 15 residues. Germline CDR1 reads GTSNPN; CDR2 reads SVGIG (reference sequence). Trimming removed 4 bases at V and 2 bases at J, with 16 bases between. The CDR3 protein is CAWKRAWGVTDTQYF. For the CDR3, the DNA is TGTGCCTGGAAAAGAGCCTGGGGGGTCACAGATACGCAGTATTTT.

Ten or more counts support this clonotype. This sequence joins TRBV11-2 and TRBJ2-5; D ambiguous. This CDR3 region has 15 residues. The germline V gene encodes CDR1 SGHAT and CDR2 FQNNGV. Trimming took 1 base from V and 1 from J, leaving 10 bases between them. CDR3 DNA sequence: TGTGCCAGCAGCTTAGTCGAGGCAACCCAAGAGACCCAGTACTTC. Its protein is CASSLVEATQETQYF.

This chain connects TRBV7-9 to TRBJ2-3, with D unresolved. V lost 2 bases and J lost 4, with 7 bases in between. This CDR3 has 13 amino acids. Looked up from germline, CDR1 is SEHNR and CDR2 is FQNEAQ (reference sequence). The CDR3 loop reads CASSLLSADTQYF. The DNA of the CDR3 is TGTGCCAGCAGCTTACTGTCGGCAGATACGCAGTATTTT.